This TCR beta chain was identified in a study of blood T cell repertoires in COVID-19. Study details: Material from acute and convalescent COVID-19 was sourced from the United States, Italy and Spain. T cells, B-cell-depleted T cells, or PBMCs provided the cDNA or gDNA that served as material.

Per the study methods: Researchers report that nucleated cell counts were estimated from reference gene primer amplification. The protocol was immunoSEQ multiplex PCR, while the TCRdb copy is restricted to in-frame clones and leaves out a portion. V, J and clone size are those of that table, while D and trimming were read from the DNA. The table includes about 250,000 clones, 70% to 85% detected once. Trimming shortened V by 4 bases and J by 0 bases, and 6 bases separated the two germline ends. CDR1 is KGHDR, CDR2 SFDVKD, per germline. The CDR3 totals 15 residues. The gene calls are TRBV24-1 and TRBJ2-6; D remains ambiguous. This TCR came from a man aged 80 or over with acute or convalescent COVID-19. Sequenced sample: peripheral blood. As DNA, the CDR3 is TGTGCCACCAGTGAACCGGGCTCTGGGGCCAACGTCCTGACTTTC. Translating gives CATSEPGSGANVLTF.